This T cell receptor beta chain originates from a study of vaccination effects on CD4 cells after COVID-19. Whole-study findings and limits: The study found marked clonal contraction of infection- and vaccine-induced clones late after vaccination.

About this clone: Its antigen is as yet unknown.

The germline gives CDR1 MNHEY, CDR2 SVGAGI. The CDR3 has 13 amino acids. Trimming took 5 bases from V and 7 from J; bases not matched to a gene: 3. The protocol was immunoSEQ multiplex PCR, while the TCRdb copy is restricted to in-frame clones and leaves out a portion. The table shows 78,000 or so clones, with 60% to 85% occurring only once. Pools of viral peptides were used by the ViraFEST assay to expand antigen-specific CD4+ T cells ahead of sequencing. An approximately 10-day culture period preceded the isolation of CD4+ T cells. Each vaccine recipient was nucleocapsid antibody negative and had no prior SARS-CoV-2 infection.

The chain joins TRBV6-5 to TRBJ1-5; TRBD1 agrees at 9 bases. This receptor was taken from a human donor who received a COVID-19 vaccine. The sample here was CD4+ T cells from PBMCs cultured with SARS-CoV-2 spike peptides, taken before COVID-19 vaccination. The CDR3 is CASSRTGEQPQHF. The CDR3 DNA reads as TGTGCCAGCAGTCGGACAGGGGAACAGCCCCAGCATTTT.